Reported below is one T cell receptor (beta chain). Its target is unknown. The PCR had 60 Vbeta and 13 Jbeta primers. Measured with immunoSEQ multiplex PCR; TCRdb has only the in-frame clones, and not every one. Here the sample spans 200,000 to 250,000 clones, 60% to 80% being singletons. This sample stems from a study of cytomegalovirus exposure and HLA in healthy donors. Study information: A preliminary data release comprised 80 million to 95 million unique TCRs obtained from HLA-typed donors.

Trimming removed 0 bases from V and 6 bases from J; junction bases left unmatched: 11. Germline loops: CDR1 MNHNS, CDR2 SASEGT. The length of the CDR3 is 17 residues. Study findings and constraints: The study recorded 164 TCR beta chains that were cytomegalovirus-associated.

The J gene is TRBJ2-1, the V gene TRBV6-1; the match to TRBD2 covers 7 bases. The receptor's source is a male donor in good health and CMV-seronegative. Sample: PBMCs. The CDR3 loop is CASSEALVAGLVNEQFF. The CDR3 DNA follows: TGTGCCAGCAGTGAAGCGCTTGTAGCGGGCCTGGTCAATGAGCAGTTCTTC.